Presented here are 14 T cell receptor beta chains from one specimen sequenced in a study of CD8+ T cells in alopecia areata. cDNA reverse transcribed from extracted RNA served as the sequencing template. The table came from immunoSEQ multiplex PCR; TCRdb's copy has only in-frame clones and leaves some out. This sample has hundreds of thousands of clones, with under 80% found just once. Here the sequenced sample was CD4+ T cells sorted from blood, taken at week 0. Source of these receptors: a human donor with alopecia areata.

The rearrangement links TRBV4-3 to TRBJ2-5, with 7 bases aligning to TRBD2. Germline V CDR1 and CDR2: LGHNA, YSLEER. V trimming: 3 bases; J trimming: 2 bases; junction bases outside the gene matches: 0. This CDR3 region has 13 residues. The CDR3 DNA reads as TGCGCCAGCAGCCAGGGACTACAAGAGACCCAGTACTTC. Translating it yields CASSQGLQETQYF.

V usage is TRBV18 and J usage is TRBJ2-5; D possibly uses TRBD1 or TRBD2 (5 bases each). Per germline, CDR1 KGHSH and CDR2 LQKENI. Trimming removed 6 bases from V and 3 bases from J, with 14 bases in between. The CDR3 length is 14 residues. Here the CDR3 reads CASSRGTGKETQYF. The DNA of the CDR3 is TGTGCCAGCTCCCGGGGCACAGGAAAAGAGACCCAGTACTTC.

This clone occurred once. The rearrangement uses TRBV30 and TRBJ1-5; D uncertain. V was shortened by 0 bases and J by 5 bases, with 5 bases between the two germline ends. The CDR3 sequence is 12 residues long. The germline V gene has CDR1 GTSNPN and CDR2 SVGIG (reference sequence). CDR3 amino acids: CAWSVLDQPQHF. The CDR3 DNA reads TGTGCCTGGAGTGTACTAGATCAGCCCCAGCATTTT.

CDR3 DNA: TGTGCCAGCAGCTTAGAAATGGCAATTCAAGAGACCCAGTACTTC. Translation gives CASSLEMAIQETQYF. The chain carries TRBV7-2 and TRBJ2-5; D uncertain. V was pared by 1 base and J by 2 bases, with 11 bases between. CDR3 length: 15 amino acids. Looked up from germline, CDR1 is SGHTA and CDR2 is FQGNSA. Full variable domain (remainder filled in from reference TRBV7-2 and TRBJ2-5): GAGVSQSPSNKVTEKGKDVELRCDPISGHTALYWYRQSLGQGLEFLIYFQGNSAPDKSGLPSDRFSAERTGGSVSTLTIQRTQQEDSAVYLCASSLEMAIQETQYFGPGTRLLVL.

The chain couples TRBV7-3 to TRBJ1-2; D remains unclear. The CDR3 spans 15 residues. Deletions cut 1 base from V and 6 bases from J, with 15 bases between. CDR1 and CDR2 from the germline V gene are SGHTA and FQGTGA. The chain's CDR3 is CASSLRGSGNNGYTF. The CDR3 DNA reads TGTGCCAGCAGCTTAAGGGGTTCGGGGAATAATGGCTACACCTTC.

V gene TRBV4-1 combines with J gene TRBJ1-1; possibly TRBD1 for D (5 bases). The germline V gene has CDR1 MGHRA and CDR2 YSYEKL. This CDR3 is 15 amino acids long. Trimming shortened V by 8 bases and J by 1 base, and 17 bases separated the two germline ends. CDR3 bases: TGCGCCAGCGGGGGGAGGGCAGCTTCGAACACTGAAGCTTTCTTT. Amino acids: CASGGRAASNTEAFF.

CDR3 protein: CASSTDRVPREQFF. CDR3 DNA: TGTGCCAGCAGTACGGACAGGGTACCACGTGAGCAGTTCTTC. The chain recombines TRBV6-5 with TRBJ2-1; 8 nucleotides agree with TRBD1. Germline CDR1 reads MNHEY; CDR2 reads SVGAGI. V trimming: 5 bases; J trimming: 9 bases; junction bases outside the gene matches: 9. This CDR3 is built from 14 residues.

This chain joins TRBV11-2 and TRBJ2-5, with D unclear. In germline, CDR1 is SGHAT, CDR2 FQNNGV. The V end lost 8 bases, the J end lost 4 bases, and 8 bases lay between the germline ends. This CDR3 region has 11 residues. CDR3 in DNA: TGTGCCAGCCTCGCAACAGAGACCCAGTACTTC. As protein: CASLATETQYF. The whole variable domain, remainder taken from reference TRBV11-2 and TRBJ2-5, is EAGVAQSPRYKIIEKRQSVAFWCNPISGHATLYWYQQILGQGPKLLIQFQNNGVVDDSQLPKDRFSAERLKGVDSTLKIQPAKLEDSAVYLCASLATETQYFGPGTRLLVL.

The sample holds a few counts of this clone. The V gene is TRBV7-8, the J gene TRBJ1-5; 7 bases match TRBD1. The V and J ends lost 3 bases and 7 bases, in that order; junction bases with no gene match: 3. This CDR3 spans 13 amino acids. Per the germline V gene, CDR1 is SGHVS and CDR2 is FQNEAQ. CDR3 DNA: TGTGCCAGCAGCTTCAGGGGGGAGCAGCCCCAGCATTTT. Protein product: CASSFRGEQPQHF.

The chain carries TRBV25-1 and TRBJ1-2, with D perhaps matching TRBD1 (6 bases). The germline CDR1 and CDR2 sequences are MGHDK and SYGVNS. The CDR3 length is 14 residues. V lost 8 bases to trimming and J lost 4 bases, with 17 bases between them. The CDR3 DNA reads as TGTGCCAGCCAAGCTCCGGGGGCAGGCTATGGCTACACCTTC. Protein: CASQAPGAGYGYTF.

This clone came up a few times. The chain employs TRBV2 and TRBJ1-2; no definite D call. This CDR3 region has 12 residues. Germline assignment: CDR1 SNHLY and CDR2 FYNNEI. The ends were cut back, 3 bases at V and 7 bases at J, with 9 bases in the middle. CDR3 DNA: TGTGCCAGCAGTGACGGGAGGGCTGGCTACACCTTC. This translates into CASSDGRAGYTF.

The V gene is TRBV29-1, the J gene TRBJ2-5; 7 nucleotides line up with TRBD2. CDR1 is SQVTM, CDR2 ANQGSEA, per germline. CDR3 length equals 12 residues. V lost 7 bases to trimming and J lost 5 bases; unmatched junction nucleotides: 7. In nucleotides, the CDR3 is TGCAGCGCTGAGACTAGCTGGGAGACCCAGTACTTC. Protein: CSAETSWETQYF.

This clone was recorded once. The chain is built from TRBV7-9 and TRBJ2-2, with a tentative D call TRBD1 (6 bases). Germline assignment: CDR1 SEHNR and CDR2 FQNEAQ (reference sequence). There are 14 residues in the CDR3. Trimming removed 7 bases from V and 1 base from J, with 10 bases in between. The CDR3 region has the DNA TGTGCCAGCACCGTAGGGGGGAACACCGGGGAGCTGTTTTTT. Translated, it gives CASTVGGNTGELFF.

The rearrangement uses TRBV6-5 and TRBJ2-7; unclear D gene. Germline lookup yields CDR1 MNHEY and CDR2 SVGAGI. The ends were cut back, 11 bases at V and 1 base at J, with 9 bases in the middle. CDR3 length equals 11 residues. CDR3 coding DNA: TGTGCCTCCGGTAGGTCCTACGAGCAGTACTTC. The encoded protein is CASGRSYEQYF.